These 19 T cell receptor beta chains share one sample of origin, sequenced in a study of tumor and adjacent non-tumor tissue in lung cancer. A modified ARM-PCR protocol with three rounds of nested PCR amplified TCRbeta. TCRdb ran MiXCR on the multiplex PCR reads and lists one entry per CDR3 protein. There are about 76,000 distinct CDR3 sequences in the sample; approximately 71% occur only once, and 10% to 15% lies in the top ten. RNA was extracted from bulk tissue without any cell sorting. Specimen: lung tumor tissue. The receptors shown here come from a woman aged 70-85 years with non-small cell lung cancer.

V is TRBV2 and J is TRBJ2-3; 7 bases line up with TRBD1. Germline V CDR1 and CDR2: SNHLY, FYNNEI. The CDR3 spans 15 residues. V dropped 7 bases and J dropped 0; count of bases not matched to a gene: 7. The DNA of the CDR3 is TGTGCCAGCAATCCCGGGACAGCTAGCACAGATACGCAGTATTTT. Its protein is CASNPGTASTDTQYF. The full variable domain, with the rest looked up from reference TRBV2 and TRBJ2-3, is EPEVTQTPSHQVTQMGQEVILRCVPISNHLYFYWYRQILGQKVEFLVSFYNNEISEKSEIFDDQFSVERPDGSNFTLKIRSTKLEDSAMYFCASNPGTASTDTQYFGPGTRLTVL.

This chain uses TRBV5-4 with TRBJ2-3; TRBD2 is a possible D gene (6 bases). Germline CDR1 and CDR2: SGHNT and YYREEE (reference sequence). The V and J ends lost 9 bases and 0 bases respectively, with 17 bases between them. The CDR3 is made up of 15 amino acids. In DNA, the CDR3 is TGTGCCAACGGCTCGGATAGCGGAAGCACAGATACGCAGTATTTT. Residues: CANGSDSGSTDTQYF.

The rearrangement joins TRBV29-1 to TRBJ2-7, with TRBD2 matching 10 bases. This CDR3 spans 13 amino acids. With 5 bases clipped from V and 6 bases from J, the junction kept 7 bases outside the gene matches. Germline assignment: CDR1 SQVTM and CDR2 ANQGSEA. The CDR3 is CSVPSGSFCEQYF. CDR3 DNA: TGCAGCGTTCCTAGCGGGAGCTTTTGCGAGCAGTACTTC.

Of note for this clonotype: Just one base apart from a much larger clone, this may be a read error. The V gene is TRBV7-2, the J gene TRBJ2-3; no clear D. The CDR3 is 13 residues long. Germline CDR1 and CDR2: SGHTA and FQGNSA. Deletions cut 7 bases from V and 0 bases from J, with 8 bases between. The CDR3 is CASISRSTDTQYF. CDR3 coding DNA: TGTGCCAGCATCTCACGCAGCACAGATACGCAGTATTTT.

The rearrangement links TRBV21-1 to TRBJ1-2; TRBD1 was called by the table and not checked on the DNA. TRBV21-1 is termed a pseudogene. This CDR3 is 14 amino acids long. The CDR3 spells CASSPGQSCYGYTF. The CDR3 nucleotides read TGTGCCAGCAGTCCGGGGCAGAGTTGCTATGGCTACACCTTC.

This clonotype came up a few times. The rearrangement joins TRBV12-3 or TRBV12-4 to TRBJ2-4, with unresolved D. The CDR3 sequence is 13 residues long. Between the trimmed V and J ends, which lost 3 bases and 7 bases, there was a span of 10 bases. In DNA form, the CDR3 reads TGTGCCAGCAGTTTTGAGGTCGATAACATTCAGTACTTC. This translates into CASSFEVDNIQYF.

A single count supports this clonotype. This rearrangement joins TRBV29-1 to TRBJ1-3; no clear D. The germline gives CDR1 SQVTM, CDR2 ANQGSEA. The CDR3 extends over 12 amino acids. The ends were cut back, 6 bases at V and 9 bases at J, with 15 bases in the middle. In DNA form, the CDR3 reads TGCAGCGTCAGCGGATCTGGAGGCACCATATATTTT. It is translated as CSVSGSGGTIYF.

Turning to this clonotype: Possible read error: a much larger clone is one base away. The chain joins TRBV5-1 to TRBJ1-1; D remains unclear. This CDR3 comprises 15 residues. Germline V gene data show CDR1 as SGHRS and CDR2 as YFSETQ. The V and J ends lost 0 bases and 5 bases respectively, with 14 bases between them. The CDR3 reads CASSLVGAGKTEAFF. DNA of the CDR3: TGCGCCAGCAGCTTGGTAGGAGCGGGGAAAACTGAAGCTTTCTTT.

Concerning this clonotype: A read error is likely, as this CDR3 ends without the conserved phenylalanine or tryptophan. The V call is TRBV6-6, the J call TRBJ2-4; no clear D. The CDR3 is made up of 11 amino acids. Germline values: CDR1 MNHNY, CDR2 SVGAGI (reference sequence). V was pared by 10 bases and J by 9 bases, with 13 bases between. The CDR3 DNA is TGTGCCATCAGATTGTTTGGCATTCAGTACTCC. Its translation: CAIRLFGIQYS.

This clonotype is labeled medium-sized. Here the CDR3 DNA reads TGTGCCAGCGGGGCCTTTCTCCGGGAAGAGTACTTC. Protein sequence: CASGAFLREEYF. The chain combines TRBV6-5 with TRBJ2-7; D may be TRBD1 or TRBD2 (5 bases each). This CDR3 comprises 12 residues. Germline CDR1 reads MNHEY; CDR2 reads SVGAGI. V lost 8 bases to trimming and J lost 11 bases, with 19 bases between them.

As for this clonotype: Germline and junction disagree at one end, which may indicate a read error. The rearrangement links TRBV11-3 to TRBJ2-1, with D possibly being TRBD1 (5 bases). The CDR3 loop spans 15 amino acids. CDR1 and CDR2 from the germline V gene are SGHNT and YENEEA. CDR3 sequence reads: CVSSSRQGWDNEQFF. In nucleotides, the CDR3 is TGTGTCAGCAGCTCGCGGCAGGGCTGGGACAATGAGCAGTTCTTC.

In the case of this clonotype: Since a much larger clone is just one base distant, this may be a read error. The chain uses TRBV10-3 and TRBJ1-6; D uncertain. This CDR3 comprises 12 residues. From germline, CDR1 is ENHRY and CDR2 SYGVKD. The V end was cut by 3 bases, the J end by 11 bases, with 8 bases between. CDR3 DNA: TGTGCCATCAGTGAAGCGAATACACCCCTCCACTTT. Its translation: CAISEANTPLHF.

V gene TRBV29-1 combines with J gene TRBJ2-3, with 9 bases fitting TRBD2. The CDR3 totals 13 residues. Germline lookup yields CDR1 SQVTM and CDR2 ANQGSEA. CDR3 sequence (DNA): TGCAGTATTGTTATAGCGGGAGCCGATACGCAGTATTTT. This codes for CSIVIAGADTQYF.

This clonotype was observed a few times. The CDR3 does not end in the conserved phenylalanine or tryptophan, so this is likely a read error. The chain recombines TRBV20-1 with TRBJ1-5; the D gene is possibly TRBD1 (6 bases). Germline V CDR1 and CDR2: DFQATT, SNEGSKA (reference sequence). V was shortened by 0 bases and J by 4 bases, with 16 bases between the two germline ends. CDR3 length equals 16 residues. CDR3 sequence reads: CSARDGGRGENQPQHL. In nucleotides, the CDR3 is TGCAGTGCTAGAGACGGAGGCAGGGGAGAAAATCAGCCCCAGCATCTT.

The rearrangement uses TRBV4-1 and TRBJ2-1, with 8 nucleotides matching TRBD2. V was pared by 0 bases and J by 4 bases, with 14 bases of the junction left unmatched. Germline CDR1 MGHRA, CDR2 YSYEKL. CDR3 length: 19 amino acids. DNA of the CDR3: TGCGCCAGCAGCCAAGACCCTGGATATAGCGGGACTACTTACAATGAGCAGTTCTTC. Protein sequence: CASSQDPGYSGTTYNEQFF.

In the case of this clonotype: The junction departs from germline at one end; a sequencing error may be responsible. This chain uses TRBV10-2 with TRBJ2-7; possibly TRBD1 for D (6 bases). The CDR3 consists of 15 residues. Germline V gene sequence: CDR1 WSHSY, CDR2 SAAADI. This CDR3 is CASSALDRPPYEQYF. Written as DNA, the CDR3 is TGCGCTAGCAGTGCTTTAGACAGGCCTCCCTACGAGCAGTACTTC.

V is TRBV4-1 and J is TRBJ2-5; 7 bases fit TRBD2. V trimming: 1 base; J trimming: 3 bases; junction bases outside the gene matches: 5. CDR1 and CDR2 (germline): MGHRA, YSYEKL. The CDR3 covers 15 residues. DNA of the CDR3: TGCGCCAGCAGCCAAGTTCTTGGGGGGGAAGAGACCCAGTACTTC. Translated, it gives CASSQVLGGEETQYF.

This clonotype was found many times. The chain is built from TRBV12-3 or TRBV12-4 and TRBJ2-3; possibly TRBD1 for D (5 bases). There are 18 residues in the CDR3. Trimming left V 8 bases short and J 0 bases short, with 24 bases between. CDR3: CASGFPRRQGASTDTQYF. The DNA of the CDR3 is TGTGCCAGCGGCTTCCCCCGACGGCAGGGTGCTAGCACAGATACGCAGTATTTT.

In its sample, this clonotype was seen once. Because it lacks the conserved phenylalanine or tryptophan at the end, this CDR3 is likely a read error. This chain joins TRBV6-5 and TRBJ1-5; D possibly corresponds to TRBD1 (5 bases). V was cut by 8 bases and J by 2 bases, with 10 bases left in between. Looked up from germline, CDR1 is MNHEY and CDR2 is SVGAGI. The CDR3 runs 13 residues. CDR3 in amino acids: CASAGYRNQPQHV. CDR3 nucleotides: TGTGCCAGCGCAGGGTACCGCAATCAGCCCCAGCATGTT.